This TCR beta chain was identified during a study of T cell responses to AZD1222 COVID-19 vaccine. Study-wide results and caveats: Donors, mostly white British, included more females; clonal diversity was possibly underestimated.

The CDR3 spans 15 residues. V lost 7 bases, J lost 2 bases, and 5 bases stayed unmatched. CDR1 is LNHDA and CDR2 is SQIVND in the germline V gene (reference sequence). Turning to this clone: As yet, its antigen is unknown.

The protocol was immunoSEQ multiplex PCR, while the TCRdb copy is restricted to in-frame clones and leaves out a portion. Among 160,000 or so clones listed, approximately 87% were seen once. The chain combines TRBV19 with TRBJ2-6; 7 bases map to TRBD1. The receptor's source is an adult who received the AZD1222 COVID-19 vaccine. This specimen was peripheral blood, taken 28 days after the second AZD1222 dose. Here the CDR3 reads CASTLDRAGANVLTF. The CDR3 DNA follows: TGTGCCAGTACCCTCGACAGGGCTGGGGCCAACGTCCTGACTTTC.